This TCR beta chain was profiled in a study of T cell changes during pregnancy in multiple sclerosis. The CDR3 covers 11 residues. V dropped 4 bases and J dropped 6 bases, with 8 bases sitting between them. Germline CDR1 DFQATT, CDR2 SNEGSKA (reference sequence). Assay used: immunoSEQ multiplex PCR; TCRdb lists only in-frame clones, some missing. Of 70,000 or so clones listed, about nine tenths were seen once; the top ten hold around 0.64%. This specimen was peripheral blood, taken in the third trimester of pregnancy. The V gene is TRBV20-1, the J gene TRBJ2-3; maybe TRBD2 (6 bases). The clonotype was recovered from a female donor in good health, enrolled as a control in a pregnancy study. For the CDR3, the DNA is TGCAGTGCTACAGGGAGGGATACGCAGTATTTT. It encodes CSATGRDTQYF.